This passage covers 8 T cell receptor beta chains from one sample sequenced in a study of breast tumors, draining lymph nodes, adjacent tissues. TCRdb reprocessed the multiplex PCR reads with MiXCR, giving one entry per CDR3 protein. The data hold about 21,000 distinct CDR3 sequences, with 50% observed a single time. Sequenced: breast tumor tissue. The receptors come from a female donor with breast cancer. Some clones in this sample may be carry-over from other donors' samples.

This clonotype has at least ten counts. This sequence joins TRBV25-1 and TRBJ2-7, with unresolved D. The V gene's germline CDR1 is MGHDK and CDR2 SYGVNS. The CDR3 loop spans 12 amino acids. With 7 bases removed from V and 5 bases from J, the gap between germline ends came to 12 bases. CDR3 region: CASMGPQNEQYF. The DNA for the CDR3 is TGTGCCAGCATGGGTCCGCAAAACGAGCAGTACTTC.

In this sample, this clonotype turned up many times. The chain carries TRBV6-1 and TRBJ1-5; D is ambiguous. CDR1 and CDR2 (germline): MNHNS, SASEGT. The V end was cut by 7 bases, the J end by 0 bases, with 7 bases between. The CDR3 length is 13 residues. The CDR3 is CASTMYSNQPQHF. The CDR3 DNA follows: TGTGCCAGCACCATGTATAGCAATCAGCCCCAGCATTTT.

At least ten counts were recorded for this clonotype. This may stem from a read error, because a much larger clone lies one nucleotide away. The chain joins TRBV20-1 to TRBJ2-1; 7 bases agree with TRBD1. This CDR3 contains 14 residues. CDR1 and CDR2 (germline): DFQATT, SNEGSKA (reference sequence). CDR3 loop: CSALPGQAYTEQFF. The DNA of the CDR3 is TGCAGTGCTCTCCCAGGACAGGCCTACACTGAGCAGTTCTTC.

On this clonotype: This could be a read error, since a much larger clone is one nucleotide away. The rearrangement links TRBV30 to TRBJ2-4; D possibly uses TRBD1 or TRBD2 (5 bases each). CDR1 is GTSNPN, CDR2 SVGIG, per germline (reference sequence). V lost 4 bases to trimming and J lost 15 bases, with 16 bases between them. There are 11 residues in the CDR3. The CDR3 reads CAWTYGTTLYF. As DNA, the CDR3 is TGTGCCTGGACCTACGGGACGACATTGTACTTC.

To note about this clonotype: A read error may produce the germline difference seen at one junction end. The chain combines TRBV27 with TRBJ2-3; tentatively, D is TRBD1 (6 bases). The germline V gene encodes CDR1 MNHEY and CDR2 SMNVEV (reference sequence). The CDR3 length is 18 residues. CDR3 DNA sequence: TGTGCCAGCAGTTTTACTTACAGGGCCTCACTATACACAGATACGCAGTGTTTT. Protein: CASSFTYRASLYTDTQCF.

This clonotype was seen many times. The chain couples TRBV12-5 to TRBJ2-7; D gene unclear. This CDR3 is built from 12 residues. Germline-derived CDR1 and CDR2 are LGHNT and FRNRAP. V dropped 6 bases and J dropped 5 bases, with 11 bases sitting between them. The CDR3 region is CASGRDSNEQYF. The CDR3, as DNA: TGTGCTAGTGGCCGCGATTCCAACGAGCAGTACTTC.

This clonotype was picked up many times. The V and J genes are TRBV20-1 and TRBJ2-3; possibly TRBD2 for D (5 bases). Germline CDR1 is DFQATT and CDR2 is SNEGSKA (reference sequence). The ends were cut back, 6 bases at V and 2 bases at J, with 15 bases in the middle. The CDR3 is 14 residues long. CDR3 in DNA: TGCAGTGCCCCATTGGCTAGCTTCACAGATACGCAGTATTTT. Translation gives CSAPLASFTDTQYF.

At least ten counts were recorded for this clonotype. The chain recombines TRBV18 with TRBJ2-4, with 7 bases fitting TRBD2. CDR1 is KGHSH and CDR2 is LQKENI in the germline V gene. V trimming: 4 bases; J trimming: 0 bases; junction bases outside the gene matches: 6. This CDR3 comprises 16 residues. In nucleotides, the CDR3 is TGTGCCAGCTCACGTGCGGGAGAGAGAGCCAAAAACATTCAGTACTTC. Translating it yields CASSRAGERAKNIQYF.